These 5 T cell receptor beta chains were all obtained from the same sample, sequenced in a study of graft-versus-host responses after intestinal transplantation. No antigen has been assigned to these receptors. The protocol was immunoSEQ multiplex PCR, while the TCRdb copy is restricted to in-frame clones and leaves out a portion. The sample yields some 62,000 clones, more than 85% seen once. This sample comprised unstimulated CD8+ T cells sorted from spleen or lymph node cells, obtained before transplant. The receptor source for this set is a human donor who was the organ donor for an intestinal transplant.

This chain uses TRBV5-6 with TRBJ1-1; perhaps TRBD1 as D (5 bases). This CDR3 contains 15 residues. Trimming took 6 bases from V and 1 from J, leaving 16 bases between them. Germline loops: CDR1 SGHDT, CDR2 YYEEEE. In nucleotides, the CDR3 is TGTGCCAGCACCCGATTTGATGGACAGAACACTGAAGCTTTCTTT. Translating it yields CASTRFDGQNTEAFF.

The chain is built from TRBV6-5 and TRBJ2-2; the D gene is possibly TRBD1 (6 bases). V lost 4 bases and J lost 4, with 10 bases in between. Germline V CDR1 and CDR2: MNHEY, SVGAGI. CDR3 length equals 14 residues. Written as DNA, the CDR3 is TGTGCCAGCAGTTCTACAGGGCCCACCGGGGAGCTGTTTTTT. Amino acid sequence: CASSSTGPTGELFF.

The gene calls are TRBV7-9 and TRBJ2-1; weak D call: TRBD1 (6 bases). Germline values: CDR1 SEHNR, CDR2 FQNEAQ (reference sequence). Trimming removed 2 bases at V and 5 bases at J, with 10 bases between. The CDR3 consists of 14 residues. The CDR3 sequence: CASSLLPGDNEQFF. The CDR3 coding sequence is TGTGCCAGCAGCTTACTTCCAGGGGACAATGAGCAGTTCTTC. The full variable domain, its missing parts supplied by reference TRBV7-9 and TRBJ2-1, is DTGVSQNPRHKITKRGQNVTFRCDPISEHNRLYWYRQTLGQGPEFLTYFQNEAQLEKSRLLSDRFSAERPKGSFSTLEIQRTEQGDSAMYLCASSLLPGDNEQFFGPGTRLTVL.

The CDR3 reads CASSLSMGPGSYEQYF. The CDR3 DNA is TGTGCCAGCAGTTTATCTATGGGGCCAGGCTCCTACGAGCAGTACTTC. This chain links TRBV27 with TRBJ2-5, with D tentatively TRBD1 (5 bases). The J call may be in error: the DNA end matches TRBJ2-7 better. The CDR3 contains 16 residues. Germline CDR1 and CDR2: MNHEY and SMNVEV (reference sequence).

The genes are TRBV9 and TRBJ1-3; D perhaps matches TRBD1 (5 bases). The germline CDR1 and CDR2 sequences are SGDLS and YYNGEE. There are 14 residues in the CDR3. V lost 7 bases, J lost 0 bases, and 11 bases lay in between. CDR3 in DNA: TGTGCCAGCGCGACAGCCTACTCTGGAAACACCATATATTTT. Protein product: CASATAYSGNTIYF.